This T cell receptor (beta chain) is drawn from a study of T cell responses to AZD1222 COVID-19 vaccine. V lost 7 bases and J lost 2; bases outside the gene matches: 4. Germline V gene lookup returns CDR1 MNHEY and CDR2 SVGAGI. The CDR3 consists of 14 residues. Pooling was applied to second doses at about 4 or about 12 weeks. Of note for this clone: Its target is not known.

Overall study findings and caveats: Regions left unmutated in variants are reportedly the target of nearly half of spike-specific TCRs. Donors skewed white British and female; clonal diversity was possibly underestimated.

Using immunoSEQ multiplex PCR, the repertoire was profiled, and TCRdb retains in-frame clones only, with some absent. Of more than 100,000 clones in the sample, around 93% were seen once. This sequence was found in an adult who received the AZD1222 COVID-19 vaccine. The sequences come from peripheral blood, collected 28 days after the second AZD1222 dose. The V call is TRBV6-5, the J call TRBJ1-5, with TRBD1 matching over 8 bases. The CDR3, as DNA: TGTGCCAGCACCAAGACAGGGGGCAATCAGCCCCAGCATTTT. Its translation is CASTKTGGNQPQHF.